The 3 T cell receptor beta chains listed next were all sequenced from one sample in a study of identical twins. Via MiXCR, TCRdb re-called the 5' RACE reads, giving one row per CDR3 protein. Of approximately 500,000 distinct CDR3 sequences listed, 13% to 15% were seen once; the top ten hold roughly 0.42%. These same records also appear under a second study, on yellow fever vaccine responses in identical twins.

Sequenced material: CD4+ T cells sorted from blood. Receptor source: a woman younger than 35 in good health.

The rearrangement uses TRBV6-2 or TRBV6-3 and TRBJ1-1; possibly TRBD1 for D (6 bases). Deletions cut 0 bases from V and 6 bases from J, with 11 bases between. Germline V gives CDR1 MNHEY, CDR2 SVGEGT. The CDR3 runs 14 residues. In DNA, the CDR3 is TGTGCCAGCAGTTACTCGTGGGGGGCTTCTGAAGCTTTCTTT. Encoded protein: CASSYSWGASEAFF.

The chain couples TRBV5-5 to TRBJ1-2, with D unresolved. This CDR3 comprises 13 residues. Germline CDR1 SGHKS, CDR2 YYEKEE (reference sequence). Deletions cut 4 bases from V and 4 bases from J, with 11 bases between. For the CDR3, the DNA is TGTGCCAGCAGCAACAGACTCTCCTATGGCTACACCTTC. Translated: CASSNRLSYGYTF.

This clonotype was recorded a few times. The V gene is TRBV7-9, the J gene TRBJ1-2; D possibly corresponds to TRBD1 (6 bases). In germline, CDR1 is SEHNR, CDR2 FQNEAQ (reference sequence). This CDR3 is 14 amino acids long. With 1 base removed from V and 6 bases from J, the gap between germline ends came to 12 bases. As DNA, the CDR3 is TGTGCCAGCAGCTTAGTAGCCAGGGGCGATGGCTACACCTTC. This encodes CASSLVARGDGYTF.